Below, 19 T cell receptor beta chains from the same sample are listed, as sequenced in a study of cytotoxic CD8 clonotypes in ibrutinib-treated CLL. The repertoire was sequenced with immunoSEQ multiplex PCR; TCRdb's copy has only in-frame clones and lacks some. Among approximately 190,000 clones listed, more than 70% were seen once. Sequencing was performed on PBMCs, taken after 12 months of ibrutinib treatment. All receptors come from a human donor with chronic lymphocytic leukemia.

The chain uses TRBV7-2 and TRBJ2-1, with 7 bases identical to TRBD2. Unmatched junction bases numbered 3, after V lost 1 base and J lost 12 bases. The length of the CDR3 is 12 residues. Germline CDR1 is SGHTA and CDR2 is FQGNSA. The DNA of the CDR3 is TGTGCCAGCAGCTTAGTTGGCGGGGGGCAGTTCTTC. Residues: CASSLVGGGQFF.

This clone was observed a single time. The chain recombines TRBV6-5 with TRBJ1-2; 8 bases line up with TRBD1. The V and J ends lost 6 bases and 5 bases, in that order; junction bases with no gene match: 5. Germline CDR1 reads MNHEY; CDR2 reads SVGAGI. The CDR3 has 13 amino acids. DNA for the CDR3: TGTGCCAGCAGACGGGACAGGCAATATGGCTACACCTTC. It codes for CASRRDRQYGYTF.

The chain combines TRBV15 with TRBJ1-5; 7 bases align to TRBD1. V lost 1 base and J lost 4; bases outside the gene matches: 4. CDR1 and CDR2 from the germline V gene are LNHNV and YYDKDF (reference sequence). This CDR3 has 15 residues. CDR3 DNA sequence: TGTGCCACCAGCAGAGGACAGGGACGTAATCAGCCCCAGCATTTT. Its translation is CATSRGQGRNQPQHF. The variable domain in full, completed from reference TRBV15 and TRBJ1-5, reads DAMVIQNPRYQVTQFGKPVTLSCSQTLNHNVMYWYQQKSSQAPKLLFHYYDKDFNNEADTPDNFQSRRPNTSFCFLDIRSPGLGDTAMYLCATSRGQGRNQPQHFGDGTRLSIL.

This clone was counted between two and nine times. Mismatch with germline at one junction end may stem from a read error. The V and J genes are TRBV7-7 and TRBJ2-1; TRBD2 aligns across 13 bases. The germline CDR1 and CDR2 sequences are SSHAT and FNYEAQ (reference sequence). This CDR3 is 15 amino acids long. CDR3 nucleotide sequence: TGTGCTAGCAGTCGACTAGCGGGAGGTGGCAATGAGCAGTTCTTC. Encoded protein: CASSRLAGGGNEQFF.

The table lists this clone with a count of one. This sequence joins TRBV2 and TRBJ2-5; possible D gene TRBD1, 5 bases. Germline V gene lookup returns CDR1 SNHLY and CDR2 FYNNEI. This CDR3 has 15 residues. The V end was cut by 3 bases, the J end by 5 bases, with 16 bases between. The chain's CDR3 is CASSELQGHRETQYF. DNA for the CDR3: TGTGCCAGCAGTGAGTTGCAGGGTCATCGGGAGACCCAGTACTTC.

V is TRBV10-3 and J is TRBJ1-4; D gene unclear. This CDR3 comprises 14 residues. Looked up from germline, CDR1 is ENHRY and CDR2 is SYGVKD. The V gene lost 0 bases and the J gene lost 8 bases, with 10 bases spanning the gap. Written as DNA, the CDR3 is TGTGCCATCAGTGAGTCGATTTATCAGGAAAAACTGTTTTTT. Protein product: CAISESIYQEKLFF.

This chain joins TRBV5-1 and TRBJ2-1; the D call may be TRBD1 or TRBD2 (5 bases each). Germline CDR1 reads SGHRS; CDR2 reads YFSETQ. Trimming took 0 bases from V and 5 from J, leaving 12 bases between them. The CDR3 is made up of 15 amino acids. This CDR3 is CASSLGQRGHNEQFF. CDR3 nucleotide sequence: TGCGCCAGCAGCTTGGGACAGAGGGGACACAATGAGCAGTTCTTC.

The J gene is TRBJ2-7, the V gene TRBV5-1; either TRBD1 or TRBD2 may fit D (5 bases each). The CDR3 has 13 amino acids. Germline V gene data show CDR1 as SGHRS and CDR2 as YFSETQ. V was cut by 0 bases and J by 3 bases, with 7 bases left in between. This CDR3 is CASSLAGSYEQYF. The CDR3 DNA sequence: TGCGCCAGCAGCTTGGCAGGGAGCTACGAGCAGTACTTC.

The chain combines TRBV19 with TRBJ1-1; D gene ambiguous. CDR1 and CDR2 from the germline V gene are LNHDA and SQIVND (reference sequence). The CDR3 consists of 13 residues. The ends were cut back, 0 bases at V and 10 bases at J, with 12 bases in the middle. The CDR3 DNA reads TGTGCCAGTAGTATAGATTCAACCGCACGAGCTTTCTTT. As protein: CASSIDSTARAFF.

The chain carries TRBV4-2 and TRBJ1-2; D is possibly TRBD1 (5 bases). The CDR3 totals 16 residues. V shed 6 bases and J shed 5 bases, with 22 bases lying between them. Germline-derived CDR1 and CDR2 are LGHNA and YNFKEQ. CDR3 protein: CASSNSGGGRNYGYTF. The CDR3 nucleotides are TGTGCCAGCAGTAATTCAGGCGGGGGGAGGAATTATGGCTACACCTTC.

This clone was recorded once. The CDR3 sequence: CASSVSWSTDTQYF. The DNA for the CDR3 is TGTGCCAGCAGCGTATCGTGGAGCACAGATACGCAGTATTTT. The chain carries TRBV9 and TRBJ2-3; D call uncertain. Trimming cost V 1 base and J 0 bases, with 6 bases left between them. Germline-derived CDR1 and CDR2 are SGDLS and YYNGEE. This CDR3 is built from 14 residues.

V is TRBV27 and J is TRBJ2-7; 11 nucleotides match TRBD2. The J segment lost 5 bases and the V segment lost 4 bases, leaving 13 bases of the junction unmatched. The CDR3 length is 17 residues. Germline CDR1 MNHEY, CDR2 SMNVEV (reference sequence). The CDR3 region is CASSSQTKLAGVDEQYF. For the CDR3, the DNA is TGTGCCAGCAGTTCCCAGACAAAACTAGCGGGAGTCGACGAGCAGTACTTC.

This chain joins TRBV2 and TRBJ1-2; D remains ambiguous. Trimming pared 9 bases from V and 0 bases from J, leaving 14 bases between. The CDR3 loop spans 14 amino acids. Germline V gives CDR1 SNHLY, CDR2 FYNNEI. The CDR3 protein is CARERMDANYGYTF. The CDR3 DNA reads TGTGCCAGGGAGCGCATGGACGCTAACTATGGCTACACCTTC.

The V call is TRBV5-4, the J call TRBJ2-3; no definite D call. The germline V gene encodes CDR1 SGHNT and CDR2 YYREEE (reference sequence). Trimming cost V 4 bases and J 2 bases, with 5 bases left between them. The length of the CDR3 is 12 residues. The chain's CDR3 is CASSKNTDTQYF. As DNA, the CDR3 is TGTGCCAGCAGCAAGAACACAGATACGCAGTATTTT.

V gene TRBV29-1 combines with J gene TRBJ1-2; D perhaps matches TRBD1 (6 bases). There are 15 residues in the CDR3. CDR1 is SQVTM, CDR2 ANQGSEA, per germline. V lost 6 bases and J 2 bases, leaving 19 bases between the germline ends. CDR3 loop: CSVGGGQGKNYGYTF. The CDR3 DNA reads TGCAGCGTAGGAGGGGGACAAGGAAAGAACTATGGCTACACCTTC. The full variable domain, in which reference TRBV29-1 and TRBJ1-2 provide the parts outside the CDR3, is SAVISQKPSRDICQRGTSLTIQCQVDSQVTMMFWYRQQPGQSLTLIATANQGSEATYESGFVIDKFPISRPNLTFSTLTVSNMSPEDSSIYLCSVGGGQGKNYGYTFGSGTRLTVV.

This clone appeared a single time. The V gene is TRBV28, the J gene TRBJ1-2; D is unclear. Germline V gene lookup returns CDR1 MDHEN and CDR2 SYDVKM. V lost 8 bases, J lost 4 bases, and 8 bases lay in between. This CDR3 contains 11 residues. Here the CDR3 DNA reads TGTGCCAGCCGCGGGCTCTATGGCTACACCTTC. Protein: CASRGLYGYTF.

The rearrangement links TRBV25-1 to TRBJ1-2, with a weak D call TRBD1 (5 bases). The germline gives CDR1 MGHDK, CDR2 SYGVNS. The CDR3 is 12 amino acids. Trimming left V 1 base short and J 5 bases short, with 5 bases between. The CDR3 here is CASSESGYGYTF. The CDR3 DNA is TGTGCCAGCAGTGAATCAGGGTATGGCTACACCTTC.

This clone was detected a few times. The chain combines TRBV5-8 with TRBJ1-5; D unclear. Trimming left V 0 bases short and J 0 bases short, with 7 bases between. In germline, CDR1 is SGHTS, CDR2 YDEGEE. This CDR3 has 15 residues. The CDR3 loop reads CASSLARVSNQPQHF. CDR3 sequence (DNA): TGTGCCAGCAGCTTGGCTAGGGTTAGCAATCAGCCCCAGCATTTT.

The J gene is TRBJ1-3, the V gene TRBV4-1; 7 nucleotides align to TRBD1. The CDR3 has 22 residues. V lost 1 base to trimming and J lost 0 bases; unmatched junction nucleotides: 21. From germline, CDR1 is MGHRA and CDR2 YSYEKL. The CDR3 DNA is TGCGCCAGCAGCCAAGTTCGTCTTCGGGGACAGAAGCTTTCTTTCTCTGGAAACACCATATATTTT. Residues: CASSQVRLRGQKLSFSGNTIYF.